This TCR beta chain was identified in a study of cytomegalovirus exposure and HLA in healthy donors. Germline values: CDR1 MNHNY, CDR2 SVGAGI (reference sequence). The CDR3 contains 15 residues. Trimming took off 2 bases at V and 5 bases at J, with 15 bases between the two ends. PCR was performed using 60 Vbeta and 13 Jbeta primers. Method: immunoSEQ multiplex PCR; TCRdb's copy keeps in-frame clones and lacks some. There are around 140,000 clones in the sample; approximately 88% occur only once, and 0.5% to 0.65% lies in the top ten. Findings and caveats of the study: The only immune exposure information that was available was CMV serostatus. More clonal expansion characterized HLA-associated TCR beta chains than equally common others in a later analysis.

This clone has only one observation. What it binds is unknown. The receptor was derived from a woman in her forties in good health and CMV-seronegative. The sequencing input was PBMCs. This rearrangement joins TRBV6-6 to TRBJ1-2; no clear D. The CDR3 bases are TGTGCCAGCAGTTACCCAACGAGAGGAGAGTATGGCTACACCTTC. This sequence encodes CASSYPTRGEYGYTF.